The rows below give T cell receptor beta chains drawn from one sample of a study of blood T cell dynamics during melanoma immunotherapy. Profiled with immunoSEQ multiplex PCR; TCRdb holds only in-frame clones, not every one. The table shows over 5,500 clones, with around 84% occurring only once. The sequences come from blood, collected from a patient treated with checkpoint blockade. Receptors originate from a human donor with melanoma. Both conserved end residues are part of each CDR3. D genes are given only for firm matches. For some rows the clone size is stated as once, few or many, or as a class when expanded; others skip it.

abundance: NA; v_gene: TRBV28; d_gene: TRBD1; j_gene: TRBJ2-3; CDR3aa: CASSWDRVSDTQYF; CDR3nt: TGTGCCAGCAGTTGGGACAGGGTATCAGATACGCAGTATTTT
abundance: NA; v_gene: TRBV7-9; d_gene: TRBD2; j_gene: TRBJ2-7; CDR3aa: CASSLSGTSGEQYF; CDR3nt: TGTGCCAGCAGCCTAAGCGGGACCAGCGGGGAGCAGTACTTC
abundance: medium-sized; v_gene: TRBV11-2; d_gene: NA; j_gene: TRBJ2-2; CDR3aa: CASSLRATGELFF; CDR3nt: TGTGCCAGCAGCTTACGGGCGACCGGGGAGCTGTTTTTT
abundance: NA; v_gene: TRBV2; d_gene: NA; j_gene: TRBJ1-6; CDR3aa: CASSEALSYNSPLHF; CDR3nt: TGTGCCAGCAGTGAAGCTCTCTCCTATAATTCACCCCTCCACTTT
abundance: few; v_gene: TRBV6-1; d_gene: NA; j_gene: TRBJ2-7; CDR3aa: CASSVGQAYEQYF; CDR3nt: TGTGCCAGCAGTGTGGGGCAGGCCTACGAGCAGTACTTC
abundance: NA; v_gene: TRBV27; d_gene: NA; j_gene: TRBJ2-4; CDR3aa: CASSSSGMGAKNIQYF; CDR3nt: TGTGCCAGCAGTTCGTCAGGGATGGGAGCCAAAAACATTCAGTACTTC
abundance: NA; v_gene: TRBV5-4; d_gene: NA; j_gene: TRBJ2-7; CDR3aa: CASSLDSQEQYF; CDR3nt: TGTGCCAGCAGCTTGGACAGCCAGGAGCAGTACTTC
abundance: NA; v_gene: TRBV6-1; d_gene: TRBD2; j_gene: TRBJ2-1; CDR3aa: CASIDWGGLNNEQFF; CDR3nt: TGTGCCAGCATCGACTGGGGGGGGTTAAACAATGAGCAGTTCTTC
abundance: few; v_gene: TRBV7-9; d_gene: NA; j_gene: TRBJ2-5; CDR3aa: CASSTLGGRETQYF; CDR3nt: TGTGCCAGCAGCACACTCGGGGGTCGAGAGACCCAGTACTTC
abundance: once; v_gene: TRBV30; d_gene: NA; j_gene: TRBJ1-2; CDR3aa: CAWSMANYGYTF; CDR3nt: TGTGCCTGGAGTATGGCAAACTATGGCTACACCTTC
abundance: few; v_gene: TRBV30; d_gene: TRBD1; j_gene: TRBJ1-1; CDR3aa: CARQGASTEAFF; CDR3nt: TGTGCCCGACAGGGGGCAAGCACTGAAGCTTTCTTT
abundance: NA; v_gene: TRBV2; d_gene: NA; j_gene: TRBJ2-5; CDR3aa: CASRPGVETQYF; CDR3nt: TGTGCCAGCAGGCCGGGAGTAGAGACCCAGTACTTC
abundance: NA; v_gene: TRBV6-1; d_gene: NA; j_gene: TRBJ1-5; CDR3aa: CASSEDYGRVSQPQHF; CDR3nt: TGTGCCAGCAGTGAAGACTACGGGAGAGTAAGTCAGCCCCAGCATTTT
abundance: NA; v_gene: TRBV6-9; d_gene: TRBD1; j_gene: TRBJ1-1; CDR3aa: CASSIQGAQLAEAFF; CDR3nt: TGTGCCAGCAGTATACAGGGGGCCCAGTTGGCTGAAGCTTTCTTT
abundance: few; v_gene: TRBV7-6; d_gene: NA; j_gene: TRBJ2-3; CDR3aa: CASSLVGRADTQYF; CDR3nt: TGTGCCAGCAGCTTAGTGGGACGAGCAGATACGCAGTATTTT
abundance: NA; v_gene: TRBV2; d_gene: NA; j_gene: TRBJ2-1; CDR3aa: CASSDGGNEQFF; CDR3nt: TGTGCCAGCAGTGATGGGGGGAATGAGCAGTTCTTC
abundance: NA; v_gene: TRBV5-1; d_gene: NA; j_gene: TRBJ2-1; CDR3aa: CASSPRGGVYNEQFF; CDR3nt: TGCGCCAGCAGCCCCCGAGGGGGGGTGTACAATGAGCAGTTCTTC
abundance: NA; v_gene: TRBV18; d_gene: NA; j_gene: TRBJ2-2; CDR3aa: CASSQVHREALFF; CDR3nt: TGTGCCAGCTCACAAGTTCACAGGGAGGCGCTGTTTTTT
abundance: NA; v_gene: TRBV28; d_gene: NA; j_gene: TRBJ1-2; CDR3aa: CASRTTRKGGYTF; CDR3nt: TGTGCCAGCAGAACGACGCGGAAGGGAGGCTACACCTTC
abundance: NA; v_gene: TRBV27; d_gene: NA; j_gene: TRBJ2-1; CDR3aa: CASRTGAINEQFF; CDR3nt: TGTGCCAGCAGGACGGGGGCAATCAATGAGCAGTTCTTC
abundance: NA; v_gene: TRBV6-6; d_gene: NA; j_gene: TRBJ1-1; CDR3aa: CASSYAGNTEAFF; CDR3nt: TGTGCCAGCAGTTACGCGGGAAACACTGAAGCTTTCTTT
abundance: once; v_gene: TRBV5-6; d_gene: NA; j_gene: TRBJ2-1; CDR3aa: CASSLTGIGHNEQFF; CDR3nt: TGTGCCAGCAGCTTGACAGGGATCGGGCACAATGAGCAGTTCTTC
abundance: few; v_gene: TRBV2; d_gene: NA; j_gene: TRBJ1-5; CDR3aa: CASSGSRISNQPQHF; CDR3nt: TGTGCCAGCAGTGGCAGCAGGATTAGCAATCAGCCCCAGCATTTT
abundance: NA; v_gene: TRBV6-1; d_gene: TRBD1; j_gene: TRBJ2-7; CDR3aa: CASSGTASYEQYF; CDR3nt: TGTGCCAGCAGCGGGACAGCCTCCTACGAGCAGTACTTC
abundance: NA; v_gene: TRBV18; d_gene: NA; j_gene: TRBJ2-1; CDR3aa: CASSPLFLQGGAEQFF; CDR3nt: TGTGCCAGCTCACCCTTATTTTTACAGGGAGGGGCTGAGCAGTTCTTC
abundance: NA; v_gene: TRBV5-4; d_gene: NA; j_gene: TRBJ2-7; CDR3aa: CASSLAGLLDDDEQYF; CDR3nt: TGTGCCAGCAGCTTGGCAGGCCTCCTCGACGACGACGAGCAGTACTTC
abundance: NA; v_gene: TRBV5-1; d_gene: NA; j_gene: TRBJ2-2; CDR3aa: CASSARDTGELFF; CDR3nt: TGCGCCAGCAGCGCCCGGGACACCGGGGAGCTGTTTTTT
abundance: NA; v_gene: TRBV19; d_gene: NA; j_gene: TRBJ1-6; CDR3aa: CASSPGFDSPLHF; CDR3nt: TGTGCCAGTAGTCCAGGGTTCGATTCACCCCTCCACTTT
abundance: NA; v_gene: TRBV6-1; d_gene: NA; j_gene: TRBJ1-1; CDR3aa: CASSEPIEAFF; CDR3nt: TGTGCCAGCAGTGAACCGATAGAAGCTTTCTTT
abundance: NA; v_gene: TRBV5-1; d_gene: NA; j_gene: TRBJ2-7; CDR3aa: CASSLVRDDEQYF; CDR3nt: TGCGCCAGCAGCTTGGTCAGGGACGACGAGCAGTACTTC
abundance: NA; v_gene: TRBV2; d_gene: NA; j_gene: TRBJ1-1; CDR3aa: CASSSSTAGTTEAFF; CDR3nt: TGTGCCAGCAGTTCCTCGACAGCCGGTACCACTGAAGCTTTCTTT
abundance: NA; v_gene: TRBV5-1; d_gene: NA; j_gene: TRBJ2-5; CDR3aa: CASSLGLVNQETQYF; CDR3nt: TGCGCCAGCAGCCTCGGACTGGTGAACCAAGAGACCCAGTACTTC
abundance: NA; v_gene: TRBV30; d_gene: TRBD1; j_gene: TRBJ2-3; CDR3aa: CAWRRQGSADTQYF; CDR3nt: TGTGCCTGGAGGCGACAGGGGAGTGCAGATACGCAGTATTTT
abundance: NA; v_gene: TRBV12-5; d_gene: TRBD1; j_gene: TRBJ2-3; CDR3aa: CASGTGQVVDTQYF; CDR3nt: TGTGCTAGTGGTACCGGACAGGTGGTAGATACGCAGTATTTT
abundance: NA; v_gene: TRBV7-8; d_gene: NA; j_gene: TRBJ2-1; CDR3aa: CASNLAGRGGEQFF; CDR3nt: TGTGCCAGCAACTTAGCCGGGCGGGGTGGCGAGCAGTTCTTC
abundance: NA; v_gene: TRBV14; d_gene: TRBD2; j_gene: TRBJ2-1; CDR3aa: CASSLYGTSGGPLKNEQFF; CDR3nt: TGTGCCAGCAGCCTGTACGGGACTAGCGGGGGGCCACTCAAGAATGAGCAGTTCTTC
abundance: NA; v_gene: TRBV27; d_gene: NA; j_gene: TRBJ1-5; CDR3aa: CASSRQGYQPQHF; CDR3nt: TGTGCCAGCAGCCGTCAGGGGTATCAGCCCCAGCATTTT
abundance: NA; v_gene: TRBV11-1; d_gene: TRBD2; j_gene: TRBJ2-2; CDR3aa: CASSSRGDGGELFF; CDR3nt: TGTGCCAGCAGCTCCCGGGGGGACGGCGGGGAGCTGTTTTTT
abundance: few; v_gene: TRBV11-3; d_gene: TRBD1; j_gene: TRBJ2-3; CDR3aa: CASSLDMTGGTDTQYF; CDR3nt: TGTGCCAGCAGCTTAGACATGACAGGGGGCACAGATACGCAGTATTTT
abundance: NA; v_gene: TRBV19; d_gene: TRBD1; j_gene: TRBJ1-6; CDR3aa: CASRVKQGSGSPLHF; CDR3nt: TGTGCCAGTAGAGTTAAACAGGGGAGCGGGTCACCCCTCCACTTT
abundance: few; v_gene: TRBV5-1; d_gene: NA; j_gene: TRBJ1-6; CDR3aa: CASSFKLSAGDNSPLHF; CDR3nt: TGCGCCAGCAGCTTTAAGCTATCGGCTGGGGATAATTCACCCCTCCACTTT
abundance: NA; v_gene: TRBV27; d_gene: TRBD2; j_gene: TRBJ2-5; CDR3aa: CASSSPLSGGAKETQYF; CDR3nt: TGTGCCAGCAGTTCCCCTTTGAGCGGGGGGGCTAAAGAGACCCAGTACTTC
abundance: NA; v_gene: TRBV2; d_gene: NA; j_gene: TRBJ1-4; CDR3aa: CASGRGTNEKLFF; CDR3nt: TGTGCCAGCGGGAGGGGGACTAATGAAAAACTGTTTTTT
abundance: few; v_gene: TRBV29-1; d_gene: TRBD1; j_gene: TRBJ1-3; CDR3aa: CSVEFGQGFGNTIYF; CDR3nt: TGCAGCGTTGAATTCGGACAGGGGTTTGGAAACACCATATATTTT